This T cell receptor (beta chain) was obtained from a study of blood T cell repertoires in COVID-19. Study at large: PBMCs, B-cell-depleted T cells, or T cells were the source of the cDNA or gDNA that made up the material.

Profiling relied on immunoSEQ multiplex PCR, and the TCRdb table lists in-frame clones only, not all of them. The table includes 85,000 to 130,000 clones, 88% detected once. The V gene lost 3 bases and the J gene lost 3 bases, with 13 bases spanning the gap. The germline V gene encodes CDR1 SGHNT and CDR2 YYREEE (reference sequence). This CDR3 is 15 amino acids long. The J gene is TRBJ2-1, the V gene TRBV5-4; D perhaps matches TRBD2 (6 bases). The sequence was collected from a woman between 55 and 75 years old with acute or convalescent COVID-19. Sequences were obtained from peripheral blood. Written as DNA, the CDR3 is TGTGCCAGCAGCTCCGGGCCGACTAGCTACAATGAGCAGTTCTTC. Translated, it gives CASSSGPTSYNEQFF. The whole variable domain, filled in from reference TRBV5-4 and TRBJ2-1, reads ETGVTQSPTHLIKTRGQQVTLRCSSQSGHNTVSWYQQALGQGPQFIFQYYREEENGRGNFPPRFSGLQFPNYSSELNVNALELDDSALYLCASSSGPTSYNEQFFGPGTRLTVL.